Shown below are 24 T cell receptor beta chains from a single sample sequenced in a study of blood T cell repertoires in COVID-19. Repertoires were generated with immunoSEQ multiplex PCR, while TCRdb's copy carries only in-frame clones and drops some. The data show 95,000 to 150,000 clones, with 80% to 90% seen just once and 25% to 30% held by the top ten. Input material: peripheral blood. These receptors all come from a man aged 70 or older with active or convalescent COVID-19.

The V and J genes are TRBV28 and TRBJ1-1, with 7 bases aligning to TRBD1. Germline CDR1 reads MDHEN; CDR2 reads SYDVKM. V dropped 6 bases and J dropped 0; count of bases not matched to a gene: 7. CDR3 length: 15 residues. CDR3 loop: CASSRRQGLNTEAFF. The CDR3, as DNA: TGTGCCAGCAGCAGAAGACAGGGATTGAACACTGAAGCTTTCTTT.

This chain connects TRBV7-9 to TRBJ2-7, with a weak D call TRBD2 (6 bases). The V gene lost 0 bases and the J gene lost 4 bases, with 19 bases spanning the gap. This CDR3 has 17 residues. Germline CDR1 and CDR2: SEHNR and FQNEAQ (reference sequence). In DNA, the CDR3 is TGTGCCAGCAGCTTAGCTGCGGGACTCTCCTTCGGGTACGAGCAGTACTTC. Encoded protein: CASSLAAGLSFGYEQYF.

The chain recombines TRBV27 with TRBJ1-5; 7 bases align to TRBD1. The germline V gene encodes CDR1 MNHEY and CDR2 SMNVEV (reference sequence). This CDR3 region has 13 residues. After removal of 7 bases from V and 10 bases from J, the junction contained 10 bases not matched to a gene. CDR3 coding DNA: TGTGCCAGCAAGCAGGGGGTGTCAGGACCCCAGCATTTT. It yields the protein CASKQGVSGPQHF.

This clone was observed a few times. The genes are TRBV28 and TRBJ2-7; 8 bases are a match to TRBD1. The junction had 12 bases not matched to a gene; V was cut back by 4 bases and J by 1 base. This CDR3 contains 17 residues. From germline, CDR1 is MDHEN and CDR2 SYDVKM. For the CDR3, the DNA is TGTGCCAGCAGTTCGACAGGGGTATCCTTTAGTTCCTACGAGCAGTACTTC. The encoded protein is CASSSTGVSFSSYEQYF.

The J gene is TRBJ1-6, the V gene TRBV9, with D unclear. The V end was cut by 1 base, the J end by 7 bases, with 15 bases between. Germline V lookup: CDR1 SGDLS, CDR2 YYNGEE. CDR3 length: 16 residues. The CDR3 DNA reads TGTGCCAGCAGCGTATGGGGAGGGATCGGGAATTCACCCCTCCACTTT. Translated, it gives CASSVWGGIGNSPLHF. The full variable domain, in which reference TRBV9 and TRBJ1-6 provide the parts outside the CDR3, is DSGVTQTPKHLITATGQRVTLRCSPRSGDLSVYWYQQSLDQGLQFLIQYYNGEERAKGNILERFSAQQFPDLHSELNLSSLELGDSALYFCASSVWGGIGNSPLHFGNGTRLTVT.

This clone has a handful of counts. This rearrangement joins TRBV29-1 to TRBJ2-3; D unclear. Germline V gene sequence: CDR1 SQVTM, CDR2 ANQGSEA. V lost 1 base and J 1 base, leaving 9 bases between the germline ends. CDR3 size: 14 residues. CDR3 loop: CSVEVRDRTDTQYF. The CDR3 DNA sequence: TGCAGCGTTGAAGTCCGCGATCGCACAGATACGCAGTATTTT.

The chain is built from TRBV6-1 and TRBJ2-7, with D possibly being TRBD1 (5 bases). The CDR3 totals 14 residues. V was cut by 1 base and J by 3 bases, with 10 bases left in between. Germline V CDR1 and CDR2: MNHNS, SASEGT. For the CDR3, the DNA is TGTGCCAGCAGTGAAGACAGGAACAACTACGAGCAGTACTTC. Its translation: CASSEDRNNYEQYF.

The rearrangement uses TRBV2 and TRBJ1-5; D possibly corresponds to TRBD1 (5 bases). V gave up 8 bases and J gave up 5 bases, with 13 bases separating them. The CDR3 runs to 13 residues. Per germline, CDR1 SNHLY and CDR2 FYNNEI. CDR3 nucleotide sequence: TGTGCCAGCGGGCGGGACTACGATCAGCCCCAGCATTTT. It translates to CASGRDYDQPQHF.

The rearrangement joins TRBV5-1 to TRBJ2-1; 8 positions agree with TRBD2. With V trimmed by 2 bases and J by 10 bases, 11 bases remained unmatched. The CDR3 runs to 15 residues. The germline V gene encodes CDR1 SGHRS and CDR2 YFSETQ. Here the CDR3 DNA reads TGCGCCAGCAGCTTAGGTAGCGGGGCTACAGGGGAGCAGTTCTTC. Translated: CASSLGSGATGEQFF. The full variable domain, rest sourced from reference TRBV5-1 and TRBJ2-1, is KAGVTQTPRYLIKTRGQQVTLSCSPISGHRSVSWYQQTPGQGLQFLFEYFSETQRNKGNFPGRFSGRQFSNSRSEMNVSTLELGDSALYLCASSLGSGATGEQFFGPGTRLTVL.

The chain employs TRBV5-1 and TRBJ1-4; possible D gene TRBD1, 5 bases. V lost 4 bases, J lost 4 bases, and 14 bases lay in between. The CDR3 extends over 15 amino acids. Germline V lookup: CDR1 SGHRS, CDR2 YFSETQ. Here the CDR3 reads CASSLAGGVNEKLFF. For the CDR3, the DNA is TGCGCCAGCAGCCTGGCGGGGGGTGTTAATGAAAAACTGTTTTTT.

V and J are TRBV6-2 or TRBV6-3 and TRBJ2-5, with TRBD2 as a possible D gene (5 bases). The CDR3 covers 14 residues. V shed 2 bases and J shed 4 bases, with 11 bases lying between them. CDR1 is MNHEY and CDR2 is SVGEGT in the germline V gene. CDR3 nucleotide sequence: TGTGCCAGCAGTTACACGGGGTCCCGAGAGACCCAGTACTTC. The encoded protein is CASSYTGSRETQYF.

The chain carries TRBV27 and TRBJ1-2; 7 bases match TRBD1. This CDR3 comprises 14 residues. V trimming: 5 bases; J trimming: 4 bases; junction bases outside the gene matches: 7. CDR1 is MNHEY, CDR2 SMNVEV, per germline (reference sequence). The CDR3 loop is CASSEQGRPYGYTF. CDR3 sequence (DNA): TGTGCCAGCAGTGAACAGGGGCGGCCCTATGGCTACACCTTC.

The rearrangement joins TRBV19 to TRBJ2-5; 10 bases are shared with TRBD1. The germline V gene has CDR1 LNHDA and CDR2 SQIVND (reference sequence). There are 16 residues in the CDR3. Trimming took 3 bases from V and 5 from J; bases not matched to a gene: 9. The CDR3 sequence is CASSIPPGQGMETQYF. The CDR3 nucleotides are TGTGCCAGTAGTATCCCCCCGGGACAGGGGATGGAGACCCAGTACTTC.

A single count supports this clone. The chain carries TRBV29-1 and TRBJ2-7; 7 bases match TRBD2. This CDR3 has 15 amino acids. With V trimmed by 6 bases and J by 1 base, 12 bases remained unmatched. Germline V gene lookup returns CDR1 SQVTM and CDR2 ANQGSEA. The CDR3 protein is CSVQLANRESYEQYF. Written as DNA, the CDR3 is TGCAGCGTCCAACTAGCGAATCGAGAGTCCTACGAGCAGTACTTC.

The chain employs TRBV19 and TRBJ1-5; 7 bases are shared with TRBD1. V dropped 6 bases and J dropped 6; count of bases not matched to a gene: 14. In germline, CDR1 is LNHDA, CDR2 SQIVND (reference sequence). The CDR3 is 16 residues long. The CDR3: CASSPPPQGFAQPQHF. Here the CDR3 DNA reads TGTGCCAGTAGCCCCCCTCCACAGGGGTTCGCTCAGCCCCAGCATTTT. Based on the CDR3 plus reference TRBV19 and TRBJ1-5, the full variable domain is DGGITQSPKYLFRKEGQNVTLSCEQNLNHDAMYWYRQDPGQGLRLIYYSQIVNDFQKGDIAEGYSVSREKKESFPLTVTSAQKNPTAFYLCASSPPPQGFAQPQHFGDGTRLSIL.

The V call is TRBV28, the J call TRBJ1-2; D is ambiguous. Germline V gene data show CDR1 as MDHEN and CDR2 as SYDVKM. The V end lost 7 bases, the J end lost 7 bases, and 10 bases lay between the germline ends. CDR3 length: 11 amino acids. CDR3 protein: CASIQSGGYTF. CDR3 nucleotide sequence: TGTGCCAGCATTCAGTCGGGTGGCTACACCTTC.

CDR3 amino acids: CASSGDRDRVNTEAFF. The CDR3 DNA reads as TGTGCCAGTAGTGGAGACCGGGACAGGGTTAATACTGAAGCTTTCTTT. The chain employs TRBV19 and TRBJ1-1; 9 nucleotides align to TRBD1. V lost 5 bases, J lost 5 bases, and 12 bases stayed unmatched. CDR1 is LNHDA and CDR2 is SQIVND in the germline V gene (reference sequence). The CDR3 runs to 16 residues.

This chain links TRBV28 with TRBJ2-5; 9 bases align to TRBD2. The V segment lost 3 bases and the J segment 6 bases; nucleotides outside the gene matches: 8. The germline CDR1 and CDR2 sequences are MDHEN and SYDVKM. The CDR3 sequence is 15 residues long. CDR3 sequence: CASSFLAGAEKTQYF. The CDR3 DNA reads as TGTGCCAGCAGTTTTTTAGCGGGAGCGGAGAAGACCCAGTACTTC.

V usage is TRBV5-1 and J usage is TRBJ1-3; D unclear. Germline CDR1 is SGHRS and CDR2 is YFSETQ. The CDR3 sequence is 14 residues long. V gave up 4 bases and J gave up 2 bases, with 10 bases separating them. In DNA, the CDR3 is TGCGCCAGCAGCCCGGGAGAGACTGGAAACACCATATATTTT. Translating gives CASSPGETGNTIYF.

The CDR3 coding sequence is TGTGCCAGTAGTATGTACGGGAAGCTTAGCACAGATACGCAGTATTTT. Encoded protein: CASSMYGKLSTDTQYF. The chain combines TRBV19 with TRBJ2-3; maybe TRBD2 (5 bases). There are 16 residues in the CDR3. Germline values: CDR1 LNHDA, CDR2 SQIVND (reference sequence). Deletions cut 3 bases from V and 0 bases from J, with 13 bases between.

The chain combines TRBV4-1 with TRBJ2-7; 8 bases are a match to TRBD1. J gave up 3 bases and V 1 base, and 5 bases lay outside the gene matches. This CDR3 comprises 15 residues. Per the germline V gene, CDR1 is MGHRA and CDR2 is YSYEKL. The CDR3 nucleotides are TGCGCCAGCAGCCAAGGGACAGGGCGCATCTACGAGCAGTACTTC. Amino acids: CASSQGTGRIYEQYF.

V is TRBV3-1 (or the pseudogene TRBV3-2) and J is TRBJ2-2, with D perhaps TRBD1 (5 bases). The CDR3 contains 13 residues. CDR1 and CDR2 (germline): LGHDT, YNNKEL (reference sequence). Deletions cut 6 bases from V and 7 bases from J, with 12 bases between. This CDR3 is CASREGARGELFF. For the CDR3, the DNA is TGTGCCAGCAGAGAAGGGGCCCGCGGGGAGCTGTTTTTT.

This clone has just one count. J is TRBJ2-1 and V is TRBV29-1, with 14 bases matching TRBD2. Germline V gives CDR1 SQVTM, CDR2 ANQGSEA. The J segment lost 8 bases and the V segment lost 7 bases, leaving 10 bases of the junction unmatched. The CDR3 spans 15 residues. The CDR3 sequence is CSGLGTSGSLDEQFF. The CDR3 DNA follows: TGCAGCGGATTGGGGACTAGCGGGAGTCTGGATGAGCAGTTCTTC.

This sequence joins TRBV19 and TRBJ1-2; TRBD1 matches at 7 bases. The CDR3 contains 15 residues. J was trimmed by 4 bases and V by 5 bases; bases with no gene match: 10. Germline CDR1 and CDR2: LNHDA and SQIVND (reference sequence). CDR3 sequence reads: CASSLRDSTPYGYTF. In nucleotides, the CDR3 is TGTGCCAGTAGTCTCCGGGACAGCACCCCCTATGGCTACACCTTC.